This T cell receptor (beta chain) comes out of a study of T cell responses to AZD1222 COVID-19 vaccine. The CDR3 contains 15 residues. The V and J ends lost 3 bases and 0 bases, in that order; junction bases with no gene match: 3. Germline CDR1 reads MNHEY; CDR2 reads SMNVEV (reference sequence). Sequencing used immunoSEQ multiplex PCR; TCRdb keeps in-frame clones, though not all of them. Of roughly 80,000 clones listed, roughly nine tenths were seen once; the top ten hold about 3%. The source material was peripheral blood, sampled 28 days after the second AZD1222 dose. The V call is TRBV27, the J call TRBJ1-2; TRBD1 matches at 8 bases. This receptor was taken from an adult who received the AZD1222 COVID-19 vaccine. The CDR3 DNA is TGTGCCAGCAGTTTGGACAGGGTAACTAACTATGGCTACACCTTC. Amino acids: CASSLDRVTNYGYTF.